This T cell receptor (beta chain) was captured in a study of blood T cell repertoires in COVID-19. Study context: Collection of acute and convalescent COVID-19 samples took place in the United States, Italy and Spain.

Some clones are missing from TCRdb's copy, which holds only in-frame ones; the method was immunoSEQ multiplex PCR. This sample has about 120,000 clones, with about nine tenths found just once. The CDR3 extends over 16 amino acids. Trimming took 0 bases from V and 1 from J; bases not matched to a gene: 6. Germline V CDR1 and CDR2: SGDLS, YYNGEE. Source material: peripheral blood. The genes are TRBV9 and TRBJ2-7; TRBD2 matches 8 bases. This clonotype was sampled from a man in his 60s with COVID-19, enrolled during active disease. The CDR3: CASSVARTSRSYEQYF. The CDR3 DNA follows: TGTGCCAGCAGCGTAGCAAGGACTAGCCGTTCCTACGAGCAGTACTTC.